This entry lists 4 T cell receptor beta chains sequenced from one sample in a study of T cell repertoires in cytomegalovirus infection. TCRdb redid the calling of the reads with MiXCR, one entry per CDR3 protein. The profile covers some 350,000 distinct CDR3 sequences, with around 18% appearing a single time and approximately 10% taken by the ten largest. The sample taken for sequencing was PBMCs. Receptor source: a human donor in good health (CMV status not recorded). Some clones in this sample may be carry-over from other donors' samples.

In this sample, this clonotype turned up once. The chain combines TRBV3-1 with TRBJ2-3, with D possibly TRBD2 on 6 matching bases. V lost 3 bases and J lost 4, with 11 bases in between. This CDR3 has 14 amino acids. CDR1 and CDR2 (germline): LGHDT, YNNKEL (reference sequence). In nucleotides, the CDR3 is TGTGCCAGCAGCCAGCGGGACGCGGCAGATACGCAGTATTTT. This gives the protein CASSQRDAADTQYF.

About this clonotype itself: Given a much more abundant clone one base away, this may be a read error. V and J are TRBV7-6 and TRBJ2-7, with 8 bases fitting TRBD2. CDR3 length equals 15 residues. The ends lost 2 bases at V and 6 bases at J; junction bases unmatched: 9. CDR1 and CDR2 from the germline V gene are SGHVS and FNYEAQ. The CDR3: CASSLTAGESSEQYF. The CDR3 DNA reads TGTGCCAGCAGCTTAACAGCGGGAGAATCAAGCGAGCAGTACTTC.

This clonotype has a count of ten or more. The chain uses TRBV6-2 or TRBV6-3 and TRBJ1-1; D gene ambiguous. V was cut by 5 bases and J by 1 base, with 5 bases left in between. Germline V lookup: CDR1 MNHEY, CDR2 SVGEGT. This CDR3 region has 12 residues. The CDR3 DNA reads as TGTGCCAGCAGTGTCTGGAACACTGAAGCTTTCTTT. This translates into CASSVWNTEAFF.

A few counts support this clonotype. The CDR3 reads CASSTGQHGNTIYF. DNA of the CDR3: TGTGCCAGCAGTACGGGACAGCATGGAAACACCATATATTTT. The chain employs TRBV27 and TRBJ1-3; 7 bases are shared with TRBD1. This CDR3 spans 14 amino acids. Germline V gives CDR1 MNHEY, CDR2 SMNVEV (reference sequence). The junction had 4 bases not matched to a gene; V was cut back by 5 bases and J by 3 bases.